Sequencing of this T cell receptor (beta chain) was carried out in a study of T cell responses to AZD1222 COVID-19 vaccine. Germline-derived CDR1 and CDR2 are KGHDR and SFDVKD. Trimming took off 5 bases at V and 4 bases at J, with 8 bases between the two ends. CDR3 length: 13 amino acids. This clone was found a few times. Its antigen is not known. Study results and caveats: Most donors were white British, females outnumbered males, and clonal diversity was possibly underestimated. Within unmutated variant regions lay the reported targets of nearly half of spike-specific TCRs.

The assay was immunoSEQ multiplex PCR, and TCRdb's table has in-frame clones only and misses some. This table has some 94,000 clones, about 85% appearing once. The rearrangement joins TRBV24-1 to TRBJ2-1, with D unclear. The receptor was isolated from an adult in good health. The source was peripheral blood, collected on day 0 of AZD1222 vaccination. In DNA form, the CDR3 reads TGTGCCACCAGTGTCCCGGCGTACAATGAGCAGTTCTTC. Translating gives CATSVPAYNEQFF.